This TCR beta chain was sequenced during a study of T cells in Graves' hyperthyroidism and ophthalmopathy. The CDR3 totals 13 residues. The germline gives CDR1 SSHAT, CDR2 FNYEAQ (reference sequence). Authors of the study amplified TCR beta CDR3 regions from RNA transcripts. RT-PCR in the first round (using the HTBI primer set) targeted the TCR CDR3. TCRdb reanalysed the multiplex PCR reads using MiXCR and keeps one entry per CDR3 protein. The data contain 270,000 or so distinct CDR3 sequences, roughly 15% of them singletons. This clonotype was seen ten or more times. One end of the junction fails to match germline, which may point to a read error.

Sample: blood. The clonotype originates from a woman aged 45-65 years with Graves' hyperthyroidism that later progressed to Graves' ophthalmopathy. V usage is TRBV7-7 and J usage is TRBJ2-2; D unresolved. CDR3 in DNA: TGTGCTAGCAGCCCATATTTCGGCGGGGAGCTGTTTTTT. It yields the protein CASSPYFGGELFF.